Below, 5 T cell receptor beta chains from the same sample are listed, as sequenced in a study of cytomegalovirus exposure and HLA in healthy donors. Primers included in the PCR were 60 Vbeta and 13 Jbeta primers. Assay: immunoSEQ multiplex PCR; the TCRdb copy retains only in-frame clones and omits some. Of around 100,000 clones detected, around two thirds appear once; the ten largest clones hold 3% to 4.5%. Material: PBMCs. Receptors were obtained from a young man in good health and CMV-seropositive.

As for this clone: Other DNA sequences in this specimen translate into the identical CDR3. The CDR3 DNA sequence: TGTGCCAGCAGTGCAGGGGTGGAGAACACTGAAGCTTTCTTT. This sequence encodes CASSAGVENTEAFF. J is TRBJ1-1 and V is TRBV2, with a tentative D call TRBD1 (6 bases). The CDR3 loop spans 14 amino acids. Between the trimmed V and J ends, which lost 4 bases and 1 base, there was a span of 10 bases. CDR1 SNHLY and CDR2 FYNNEI come from the germline V gene.

The rearrangement links TRBV11-2 to TRBJ2-7; 8 nucleotides agree with TRBD1. Germline trimming cut 5 bases from V and 6 bases from J; bases unmatched to any gene: 9. Germline lookup yields CDR1 SGHAT and CDR2 FQNNGV. The CDR3 spans 14 residues. CDR3 DNA: TGTGCCAGCAGCCCCCTGGACAGGGAATCCGAGCAGTACTTC. Amino acids: CASSPLDRESEQYF.

The V and J genes are TRBV6-1 and TRBJ2-7; 7 bases line up with TRBD2. The CDR3 extends over 13 amino acids. Germline V gene data show CDR1 as MNHNS and CDR2 as SASEGT. J gave up 2 bases and V 11 bases, and 9 bases lay outside the gene matches. In nucleotides, the CDR3 is TGTGCCGGTGGTGGGCGGGAGACCTACGAGCAGTACTTC. Its translation: CAGGGRETYEQYF.

The chain is built from TRBV18 and TRBJ2-7, with 14 bases lining up with TRBD2. CDR1 and CDR2 from the germline V gene are KGHSH and LQKENI. There are 16 residues in the CDR3. After removal of 3 bases from V and 3 bases from J, the junction contained 4 bases not matched to a gene. CDR3 nucleotides: TGTGCCAGCTCACCCTCCGGGACTAGCGGGGGCTACGAGCAGTACTTC. The encoded protein is CASSPSGTSGGYEQYF.

This chain connects TRBV27 to TRBJ1-4; D not resolved. The CDR3 runs to 15 residues. CDR1 and CDR2 (germline): MNHEY, SMNVEV (reference sequence). V lost 5 bases, J lost 7 bases, and 17 bases lay in between. The CDR3 DNA reads as TGTGCCAGCAGTCTCCTAGGGAGGGAAGGTGAAAAACTGTTTTTT. Its protein product is CASSLLGREGEKLFF. Combining the CDR3 with reference TRBV27 and TRBJ1-4 gives the whole variable domain EAQVTQNPRYLITVTGKKLTVTCSQNMNHEYMSWYRQDPGLGLRQIYYSMNVEVTDKGDVPEGYKVSRKEKRNFPLILESPSPNQTSLYFCASSLLGREGEKLFFGSGTQLSVL.